Below are 3 T cell receptor beta chains sequenced from a single sample in a study of Tregs in tolerant kidney transplant recipients. The method was immunoSEQ multiplex PCR; TCRdb's version includes in-frame clones alone and lacks a portion of them. In total, the table holds roughly 53,000 clones. Sequencing was performed on CD4+ T cells from blood, taken before the transplant. These receptors all stem from a human donor who received a combined kidney and bone marrow transplant.

As to this clone: The CDR3 goes on 3 residues after the read ends, and that part is filled in from the germline J gene. The genes are TRBV6-1 and TRBJ2-5; 10 positions agree with TRBD1. The CDR3 length is 16 residues. CDR1 is MNHNS and CDR2 is SASEGT in the germline V gene. J gave up 5 bases and V 0 bases, and 6 bases lay outside the gene matches. The CDR3 protein is CASSEAPTGGWETQYF. Partial CDR3 DNA: TGTGCCAGCAGTGAAGCCCCGACAGGGGGCTGGGAGACC.

A remark on this clone: The CDR3 end lies 3 residues beyond the end of the read and is filled in from the germline J gene. The chain recombines TRBV2 with TRBJ2-6, with 12 bases that match TRBD1. V shed 7 bases and J 4 bases; nucleotides not matched to a gene: 14. The CDR3 consists of 19 residues. Germline V gives CDR1 SNHLY, CDR2 FYNNEI. The CDR3 here is CASTRRGQGALGGANVLTF. Partial CDR3 DNA: TGTGCCAGCACCCGGCGGGGACAGGGGGCGTTGGGAGGGGCCAACGTC.

Comments on this clone: The read stops 3 residues short of the end of the CDR3; the missing end is completed from the germline J gene. The V call is TRBV19, the J call TRBJ2-7, with D unresolved. V lost 6 bases and J 4 bases, leaving 16 bases between the germline ends. There are 14 residues in the CDR3. CDR1 and CDR2 (germline): LNHDA, SQIVND (reference sequence). This chain's CDR3 is CASSPNRVPYEQYF. The sequenced part of the CDR3 DNA is TGTGCCAGTAGCCCAAATAGAGTTCCGTACGAG.